The 10 T cell receptor beta chains below all came from one sample that was sequenced in a study of T cell repertoires in cytomegalovirus infection. Via MiXCR, TCRdb re-called the reads, giving one row per CDR3 protein. The profile shows roughly 730,000 distinct CDR3 sequences, around 35% of them singletons. These receptors' targets are unknown. The source material was cultured PBMCs, sampled from culture after CMV antigen stimulation. The receptors shown here come from a human donor in good health (CMV status not recorded). Some clones in this sample may be carry-over from other donors' samples.

This clonotype has just a few counts. V and J are TRBV15 and TRBJ2-7; 9 nucleotides align to TRBD1. The germline CDR1 and CDR2 sequences are LNHNV and YYDKDF (reference sequence). CDR3 length equals 16 residues. The V segment lost 2 bases and the J segment 4 bases; nucleotides outside the gene matches: 9. This CDR3 is CATSRTGGGSAYEQYF. Here the CDR3 DNA reads TGTGCCACCAGCAGAACAGGGGGCGGGAGTGCTTACGAGCAGTACTTC.

This clonotype was detected many times. The chain uses TRBV7-2 and TRBJ2-1; D call uncertain. The CDR3 has 13 amino acids. Germline V gene sequence: CDR1 SGHTA, CDR2 FQGNSA. The V gene lost 5 bases and the J gene lost 7 bases, with 12 bases spanning the gap. CDR3 in DNA: TGTGCCAGCAGCCTAGGGTGGACGAATGAGCAGTTCTTC. This sequence encodes CASSLGWTNEQFF.

This rearrangement joins TRBV5-4 to TRBJ2-7; 8 bases fit TRBD2. This CDR3 has 15 amino acids. With V trimmed by 4 bases and J by 2 bases, 8 bases remained unmatched. Germline V gene sequence: CDR1 SGHNT, CDR2 YYREEE (reference sequence). The CDR3, as DNA: TGTGCCAGCAGCACGGGGGGGGGACGGGCCTACGAGCAGTACTTC. Encoded protein: CASSTGGGRAYEQYF.

This chain joins TRBV10-2 and TRBJ1-5; 7 bases agree with TRBD1. J gave up 2 bases and V 4 bases, and 14 bases lay outside the gene matches. This CDR3 has 18 amino acids. Per the germline V gene, CDR1 is WSHSY and CDR2 is SAAADI. The CDR3 protein is CASSAPGPQGDGNQPQHF. The CDR3 DNA sequence: TGCGCCAGCAGTGCCCCTGGCCCCCAGGGGGATGGCAATCAGCCCCAGCATTTT.

The rearrangement links TRBV6-2 or TRBV6-3 to TRBJ2-2; no firm D call. This CDR3 region has 14 residues. V was clipped by 2 bases and J by 1 base, with 5 bases between them. Germline CDR1 and CDR2: MNHEY and SVGEGT. CDR3 in amino acids: CASSYGLNTGELFF. CDR3 in DNA: TGTGCCAGCAGTTACGGGTTGAACACCGGGGAGCTGTTTTTT.

V usage is TRBV4-1 and J usage is TRBJ1-1, with 10 bases that match TRBD1. Per germline, CDR1 MGHRA and CDR2 YSYEKL. There are 18 residues in the CDR3. V shed 4 bases, J shed 0 bases, and the junction held 11 bases outside the gene matches. The CDR3 nucleotides are TGCGCCAGCAGCCCTTTACTACCGGGACAGGGGATGAACACTGAAGCTTTCTTT. It is translated as CASSPLLPGQGMNTEAFF.

This chain links TRBV20-1 with TRBJ2-7; 12 bases line up with TRBD2. The CDR3 has 13 amino acids. Per the germline V gene, CDR1 is DFQATT and CDR2 is SNEGSKA (reference sequence). J gave up 4 bases and V 8 bases, and 6 bases lay outside the gene matches. The CDR3 region is CSTLAGGPYEQYF. The CDR3 coding sequence is TGCAGTACACTAGCGGGAGGTCCTTACGAGCAGTACTTC.

This chain's CDR3 is CASSVSTYNEQFF. The CDR3 DNA is TGTGCCAGCAGTGTGTCCACCTACAATGAGCAGTTCTTC. The rearrangement links TRBV6-1 to TRBJ2-1, with D unclear. V dropped 4 bases and J dropped 2 bases, with 6 bases sitting between them. The CDR3 length is 13 residues. Germline values: CDR1 MNHNS, CDR2 SASEGT.

This clonotype was detected a few times. This chain links TRBV5-6 with TRBJ2-4; D gene unclear. The CDR3 covers 12 residues. CDR1 SGHDT and CDR2 YYEEEE come from the germline V gene. Trimming stripped 3 bases from V and 5 bases from J, with 6 bases between. The DNA of the CDR3 is TGTGCCAGCAGCTATAACCAAAACATTCAGTACTTC. Its translation: CASSYNQNIQYF.

Only a few counts were recorded for this clonotype. The chain uses TRBV6-1 and TRBJ1-2, with D possibly TRBD1 on 6 matching bases. Per germline, CDR1 MNHNS and CDR2 SASEGT. V lost 6 bases to trimming and J lost 6 bases, with 17 bases between them. The CDR3 spans 14 residues. The CDR3 loop reads CASRKVGALDGYTF. The CDR3 region has the DNA TGTGCCAGCAGGAAGGTGGGGGCGCTGGATGGCTACACCTTC.